What follows is one T cell receptor beta chain and its context. The antigen it binds to is not known. It has no much larger one-base neighbor in the sample; base qualities were not kept. The time point label here, explained by the study, means: blood at routine non-recurrence follow-up after resection. TCR sequencing used whole RNA extracted from tumor and nontumor lung tissue, or from cryopreserved PBMC samples, without cell sorting. Only patients with enough RNA available from two or more tumor regions were chosen for TCR sequencing. From the germline V gene (reference sequence), CDR1 is LNHDA and CDR2 is SQIVND. The CDR3 numbers 15 residues from cysteine through phenylalanine. The sequence is cut down to CDR3 DNA, 45 bases in frame from base 1. V lost 8 bases and J lost 0 bases; the stretch between them is 14 bases long. The data belong to a study of spatial heterogeneity in lung cancer (dated by TCRdb to the late 2010s). General notes on the study: Samples were obtained from around 72 patients with early-stage, untreated non-small cell lung cancer from the lung TRACERx cohort. In the raw uncorrected reads, each unique combination of TCR and UMI appeared on average more than ten times. At surgery, both alpha and beta chains were TCR-sequenced in under 250 tumor regions, 64 matched nontumor lung samples and some 60 PBMC samples. TCR alpha and beta repertoires were quantitatively compared across multiple tumor regions, matched nontumor lung and blood in non-small cell lung cancer. Follow-up PBMC samples were sequenced whenever available, with a median time to follow-up of approximately two years after resection. The study linked features of the TCR repertoire to counts of nonsynonymous mutations, which were determined by whole-exome sequencing of tumor tissue. More beta-chain than alpha-chain transcripts were consistently detected, likely reflecting higher beta-chain transcript abundance. Summary of the overall study and its limitations: Only approximately 13 patients were included in the comparisons of baseline and follow-up blood repertoires. Additional single-cell paired TCR alpha and beta sequencing was considered necessary to confirm, at a functional level, the hypothesis that regional TCRs recognize regional mutations. Ubiquitous expanded tumor TCRs were found in blood more often at tumor resection than at routine follow-up.

The receptor library was made with 5' RACE. Sequenced on a NextSeq 500. The TCR library protocol attached a unique molecular identifier to each TCR cDNA molecule to allow correction of PCR and sequencing errors. The original methods were these. TCR identification, UMI-based error correction and CDR3 extraction were performed with Decombinator tools. TCRs above a frequency of 2 per 1,000, corresponding to the top 1% of the tumor frequency distribution, were defined as expanded. Rényi diversity was computed with the R vegan package after subsampling each repertoire 100 times to 5,000 TCRs. To build CDR3 similarity networks, amino acid triplet string-kernel similarity was used, and CDR3s were connected when their pairwise similarity was above 0.82. TCRdb itself trimmed the public reads at Q25 with fastp, ran MiXCR and retained productive beta chains. Merged by CDR3 protein, the rows form single entries marked with the most common genes and DNA. It is TCRdb's table, rather than the study itself, that gives the V and J calls and clone size. The sample records around 47,000 distinct CDR3 sequences, about 7.4% of which are singletons. The top ten hold around 35% of the sample.

This receptor chain uses TRBV19 and TRBJ1-5; D gene: possibly TRBD1, on 5 matching bases. The sample in question was PBMCs, obtained at follow-up. The TCR was taken from a female donor with early-stage non-small cell lung cancer. The DNA sequence is TGTGCCAGTGTACCTAGGGGCGATAGCAATCAGCCCCAGCATTTT. This yields the protein CASVPRGDSNQPQHF.